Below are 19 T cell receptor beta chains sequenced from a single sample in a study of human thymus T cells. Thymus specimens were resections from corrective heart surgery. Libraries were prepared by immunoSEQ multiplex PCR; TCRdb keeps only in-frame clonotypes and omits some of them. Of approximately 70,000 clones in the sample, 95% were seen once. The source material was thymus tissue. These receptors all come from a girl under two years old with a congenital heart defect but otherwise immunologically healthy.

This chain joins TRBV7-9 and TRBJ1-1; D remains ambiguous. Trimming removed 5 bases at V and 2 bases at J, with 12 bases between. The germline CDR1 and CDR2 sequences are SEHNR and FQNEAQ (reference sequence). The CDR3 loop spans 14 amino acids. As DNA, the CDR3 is TGTGCCAGCAGCCCCTGGAGACCCAACACTGAAGCTTTCTTT. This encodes CASSPWRPNTEAFF.

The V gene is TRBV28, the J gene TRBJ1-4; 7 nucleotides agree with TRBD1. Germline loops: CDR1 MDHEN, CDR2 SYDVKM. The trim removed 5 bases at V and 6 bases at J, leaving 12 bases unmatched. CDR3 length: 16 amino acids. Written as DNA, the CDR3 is TGTGCCAGCAGTAGGGGACAGCACGGAATATATGAAAAACTGTTTTTT. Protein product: CASSRGQHGIYEKLFF.

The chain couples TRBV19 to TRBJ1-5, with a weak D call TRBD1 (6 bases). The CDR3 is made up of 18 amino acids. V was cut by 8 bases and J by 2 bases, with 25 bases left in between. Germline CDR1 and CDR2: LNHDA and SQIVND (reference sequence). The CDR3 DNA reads TGTGCCAGTGTAGGTTTGGGACATCGGAACTATGGCAATCAGCCCCAGCATTTT. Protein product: CASVGLGHRNYGNQPQHF.

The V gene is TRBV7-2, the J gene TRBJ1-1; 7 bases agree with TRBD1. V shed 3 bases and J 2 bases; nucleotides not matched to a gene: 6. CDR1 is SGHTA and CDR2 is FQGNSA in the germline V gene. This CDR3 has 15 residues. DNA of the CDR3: TGTGCCAGCAGCTTTACAGGGGCGCTTAACACTGAAGCTTTCTTT. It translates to CASSFTGALNTEAFF.

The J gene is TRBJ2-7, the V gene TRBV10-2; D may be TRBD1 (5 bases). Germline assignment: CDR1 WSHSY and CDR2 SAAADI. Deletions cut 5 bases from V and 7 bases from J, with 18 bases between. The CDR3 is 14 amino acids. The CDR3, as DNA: TGCGCCAGCAGTTCCAGGCCAGGGCTTTGGGAGCAGTACTTC. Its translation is CASSSRPGLWEQYF.

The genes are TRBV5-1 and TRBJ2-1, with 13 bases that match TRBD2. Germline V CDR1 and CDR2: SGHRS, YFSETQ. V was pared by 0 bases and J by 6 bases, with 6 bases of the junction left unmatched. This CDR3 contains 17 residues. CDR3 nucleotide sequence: TGCGCCAGCAGCTTGGGACAACTAGCGGGAGGGGGCAATGAGCAGTTCTTC. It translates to CASSLGQLAGGGNEQFF.

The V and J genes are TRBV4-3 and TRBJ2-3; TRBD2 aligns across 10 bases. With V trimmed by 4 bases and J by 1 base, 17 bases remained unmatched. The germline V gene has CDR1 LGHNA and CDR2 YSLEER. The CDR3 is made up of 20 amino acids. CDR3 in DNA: TGCGCCAGCAGCCTGTCCGAGGGCCTAGCGGGAGTACGGGGCACAGATACGCAGTATTTT. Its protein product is CASSLSEGLAGVRGTDTQYF.

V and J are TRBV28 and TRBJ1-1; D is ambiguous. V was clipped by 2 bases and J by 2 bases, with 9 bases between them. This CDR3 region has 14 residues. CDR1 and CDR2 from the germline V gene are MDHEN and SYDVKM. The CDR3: CASSLPGVNTEAFF. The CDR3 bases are TGTGCCAGCAGTTTACCGGGAGTTAACACTGAAGCTTTCTTT.

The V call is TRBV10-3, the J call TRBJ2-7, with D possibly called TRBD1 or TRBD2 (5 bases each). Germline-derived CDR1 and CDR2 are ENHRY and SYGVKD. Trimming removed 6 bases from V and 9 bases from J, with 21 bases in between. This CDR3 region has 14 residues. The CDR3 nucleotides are TGTGCCATCAGCACTCCGGGACCTCCTTTTGGGCAGTACTTC. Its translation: CAISTPGPPFGQYF.

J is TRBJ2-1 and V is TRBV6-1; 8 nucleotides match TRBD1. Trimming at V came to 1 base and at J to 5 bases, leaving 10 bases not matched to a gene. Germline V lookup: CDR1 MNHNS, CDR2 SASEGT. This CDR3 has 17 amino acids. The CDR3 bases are TGTGCCAGCAGTGAAGGTAATGTTCAGGGGGCTGACAATGAGCAGTTCTTC. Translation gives CASSEGNVQGADNEQFF.

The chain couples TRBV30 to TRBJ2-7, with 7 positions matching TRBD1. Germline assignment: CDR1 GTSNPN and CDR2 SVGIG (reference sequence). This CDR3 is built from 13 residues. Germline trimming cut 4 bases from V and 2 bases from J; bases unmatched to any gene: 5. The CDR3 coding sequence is TGTGCCTGGAACCCAGGGGGACCCTACGAGCAGTACTTC. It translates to CAWNPGGPYEQYF. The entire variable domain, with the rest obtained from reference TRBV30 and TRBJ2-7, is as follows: SQTIHQWPATLVQPVGSPLSLECTVEGTSNPNLYWYRQAAGRGLQLLFYSVGIGQISSEVPQNLSASRPQDRQFILSSKKLLLSDSGFYLCAWNPGGPYEQYFGPGTRLTVT.

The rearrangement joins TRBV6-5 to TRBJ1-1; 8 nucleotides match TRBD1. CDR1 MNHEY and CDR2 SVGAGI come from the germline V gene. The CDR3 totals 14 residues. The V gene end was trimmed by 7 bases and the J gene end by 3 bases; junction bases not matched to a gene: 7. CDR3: CASIRQGRDTEAFF. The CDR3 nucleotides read TGTGCCAGCATTCGACAGGGGAGGGACACTGAAGCTTTCTTT.

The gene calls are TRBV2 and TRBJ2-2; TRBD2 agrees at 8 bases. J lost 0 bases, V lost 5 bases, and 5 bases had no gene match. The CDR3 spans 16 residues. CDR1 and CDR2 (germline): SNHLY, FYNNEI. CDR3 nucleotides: TGTGCCAGCAGTTATTTAGCGGGATCGAACACCGGGGAGCTGTTTTTT. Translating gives CASSYLAGSNTGELFF.

The CDR3 spells CASSLVNSNYGYTF. CDR3 DNA: TGTGCCAGCAGCCTTGTGAATTCTAACTATGGCTACACCTTC. The chain is built from TRBV5-4 and TRBJ1-2; D is unresolved. Germline values: CDR1 SGHNT, CDR2 YYREEE (reference sequence). CDR3 size: 14 residues. V was pared by 4 bases and J by 0 bases, with 10 bases between.

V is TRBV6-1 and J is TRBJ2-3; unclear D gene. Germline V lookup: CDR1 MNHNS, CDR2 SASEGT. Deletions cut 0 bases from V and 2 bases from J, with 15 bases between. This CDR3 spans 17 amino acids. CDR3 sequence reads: CASSEAQYFRFTDTQYF. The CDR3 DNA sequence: TGTGCCAGCAGTGAAGCGCAGTACTTCCGTTTCACAGATACGCAGTATTTT.

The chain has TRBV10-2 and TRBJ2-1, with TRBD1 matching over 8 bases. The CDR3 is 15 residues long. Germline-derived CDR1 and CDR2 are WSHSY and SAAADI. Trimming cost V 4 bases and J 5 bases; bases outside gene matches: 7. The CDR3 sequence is CASSAPGQVNNEQFF. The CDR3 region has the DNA TGCGCCAGCAGTGCCCCGGGACAGGTTAACAATGAGCAGTTCTTC.

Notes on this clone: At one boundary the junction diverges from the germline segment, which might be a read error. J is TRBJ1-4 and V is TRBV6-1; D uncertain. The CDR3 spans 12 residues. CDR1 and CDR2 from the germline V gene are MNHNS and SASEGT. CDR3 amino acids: CASSEADTGRSF. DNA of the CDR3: TGTGCCAGCAGTGAAGCTGACACCGGCCGGTCTTTT.

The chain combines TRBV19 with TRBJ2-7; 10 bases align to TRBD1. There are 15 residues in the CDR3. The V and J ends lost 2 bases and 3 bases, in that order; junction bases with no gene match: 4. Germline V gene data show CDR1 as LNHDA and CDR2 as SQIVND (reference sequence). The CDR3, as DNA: TGTGCCAGTAGTATAAGGGACAGGGGTAACTACGAGCAGTACTTC. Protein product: CASSIRDRGNYEQYF. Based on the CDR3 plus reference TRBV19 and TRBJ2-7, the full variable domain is DGGITQSPKYLFRKEGQNVTLSCEQNLNHDAMYWYRQDPGQGLRLIYYSQIVNDFQKGDIAEGYSVSREKKESFPLTVTSAQKNPTAFYLCASSIRDRGNYEQYFGPGTRLTVT.

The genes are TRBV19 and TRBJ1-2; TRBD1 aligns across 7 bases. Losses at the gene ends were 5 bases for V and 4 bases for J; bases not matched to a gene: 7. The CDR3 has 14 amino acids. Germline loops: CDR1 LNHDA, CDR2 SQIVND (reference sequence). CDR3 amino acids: CASSLRQGSYGYTF. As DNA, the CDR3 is TGTGCCAGTAGTCTACGACAGGGTAGCTATGGCTACACCTTC.